The present entry profiles one T cell receptor beta chain with its context. Per the authors' pipeline: The authors estimated nucleated cell counts from reference gene primer amplification. Some clones are missing from TCRdb's copy, which holds only in-frame ones; the method was immunoSEQ multiplex PCR. The V and J calls and clone size come from that table; D and trimming were worked out from the DNA. The table records approximately 440,000 clones, about 90% of them present only once. Participant-reported clinical history was the basis for cohort assignment. These data come from a study of blood T cell repertoires in COVID-19. V was pared by 7 bases and J by 0 bases, with 22 bases between. CDR1 and CDR2 from the germline V gene are WNHNN and SYGVQD (reference sequence). The CDR3 consists of 18 residues.

The source material was PBMCs or T cells enriched from blood (not recorded which). The TCR originated in a man aged 18 to 30 who had recovered from COVID-19. The V and J genes are TRBV10-1 and TRBJ1-5; D gene ambiguous. The CDR3 region is CASNGDNTRYNSNQPQHF. For the CDR3, the DNA is TGCGCCAGCAACGGAGATAATACTCGTTATAATAGCAATCAGCCCCAGCATTTT.